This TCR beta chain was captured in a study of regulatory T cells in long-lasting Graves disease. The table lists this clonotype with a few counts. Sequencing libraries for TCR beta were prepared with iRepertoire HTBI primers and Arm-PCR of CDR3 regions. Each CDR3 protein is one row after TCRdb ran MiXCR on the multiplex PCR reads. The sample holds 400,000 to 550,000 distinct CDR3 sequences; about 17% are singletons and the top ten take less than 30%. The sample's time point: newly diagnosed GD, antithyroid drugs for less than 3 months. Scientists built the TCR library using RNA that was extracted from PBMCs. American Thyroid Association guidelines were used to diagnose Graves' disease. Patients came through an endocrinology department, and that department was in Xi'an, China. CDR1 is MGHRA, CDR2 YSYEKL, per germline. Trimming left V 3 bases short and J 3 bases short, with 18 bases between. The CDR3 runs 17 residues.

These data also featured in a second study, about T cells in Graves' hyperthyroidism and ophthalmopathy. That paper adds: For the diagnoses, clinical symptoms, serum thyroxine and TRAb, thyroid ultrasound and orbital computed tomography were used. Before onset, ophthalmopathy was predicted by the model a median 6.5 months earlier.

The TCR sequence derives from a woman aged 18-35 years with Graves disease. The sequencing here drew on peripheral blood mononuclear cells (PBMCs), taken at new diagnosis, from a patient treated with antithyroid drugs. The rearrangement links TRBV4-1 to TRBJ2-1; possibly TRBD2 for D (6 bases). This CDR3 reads CASSHPSSWRDYNEQFF. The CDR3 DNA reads TGCGCCAGCAGCCACCCCTCGTCTTGGCGGGACTACAATGAGCAGTTCTTC.